This T cell receptor (beta chain) was identified during a study of identical twins' blood T cells. Study-level results: Twins shared about as many clonotypes as their cloneset sizes predicted. Abundant TCRbeta CDR3s overlapped more between twins than with unrelated donors.

In TCRdb, the 5' RACE reads were re-called with MiXCR into one record per CDR3 protein. Of 350,000 to 400,000 distinct CDR3 sequences listed, about 28% are singletons. Six healthy women, forming three identical twin pairs, donated samples. This clonotype was counted at least ten times. Its antigen remains unknown. The V end lost 6 bases, the J end lost 8 bases, and 14 bases lay between the germline ends. The CDR3 consists of 12 residues. CDR1 and CDR2 (germline): MNHNY, SVGAGI (reference sequence). J is TRBJ2-7 and V is TRBV6-6; the D gene is possibly TRBD1 (6 bases). The sequencing sample was made of PBMCs. This sequence originates from a woman aged 18 to 55 in good health. The CDR3 here is CASRVTGFKQYF. The CDR3 DNA sequence: TGTGCCAGCAGAGTTACAGGGTTTAAGCAGTACTTC.